This TCR beta chain was sequenced in a study of blood T cell repertoires in COVID-19. Whole-study context: The study drew acute and convalescent COVID-19 samples from the United States, Italy and Spain.

Cohort 3 recovered donors had two negative PCRs, clearance, or symptom resolution. Under the authors' procedure: Nucleated cell counts were estimated from reference gene primer amplification. TCRdb's copy holds only in-frame clones and misses some; the assay was immunoSEQ multiplex PCR. The D gene and trimming were derived from the DNA, and the V and J assignments and clone size from that table. The sample lists some 350,000 clones, more than 85% seen once, with 2.5% to 3.5% in the top ten. Trimming shortened V by 7 bases and J by 6 bases, and 18 bases separated the two germline ends. Germline CDR1 reads SGHVS; CDR2 reads FQNEAQ. This CDR3 region has 14 residues. This clone has a handful of counts.

The sequencing sample was made of PBMCs or T cells enriched from blood (not recorded which). The chain recombines TRBV7-8 with TRBJ1-1; the D is unclear. This clonotype was sampled from a woman aged 25 to 45 who had recovered from COVID-19. The CDR3 loop reads CASTLIVAGSEAFF. CDR3 nucleotide sequence: TGTGCCAGCACCTTGATCGTTGCAGGCTCTGAAGCTTTCTTT. Looking up the rest from reference TRBV7-8 and TRBJ1-1 gives the full variable domain: GAGVSQSPRYKVAKRGQDVALRCDPISGHVSLFWYQQALGQGPEFLTYFQNEAQLDKSGLPSDRFFAERPEGSVSTLKIQRTQQEDSAVYLCASTLIVAGSEAFFGQGTRLTVV.